This T cell receptor beta chain originates from a study of blood T cells in healthy people across ages (dated by TCRdb to the mid-2010s). Some background on the complete study: Template switching captured roughly one uniquely barcoded TCR beta cDNA molecule per two T cells in model experiments. The donors were divided into four age groups: young (average around 17 years), middle-aged (approximately 39), aged (62) and long-lived (about 80). Two additional independent replicas of 1 million unique cDNA reads from the same blood draw were analyzed for two donors (one aged 18 to 30 and one aged 80 or older). Donors of different ages were randomly distributed across sequencing lanes to avoid experimental bias. Using deep sequencing normalized with unique cDNA molecular identifiers, the study measured how TCR beta repertoire diversity changes with age. Findings and caveats that apply to the study as a whole: Estimates of total diversity based on one million sequenced T cells were considered lower bounds and underestimates. The percentage of naive T cells measured by flow cytometry correlated strongly with observed TCR beta diversity. Compared with the aged group, more naive CD4+ T cells, fewer expanded clones and increased TCR diversity were shown by the long-lived group, suggesting age selection. Conclusive comparison of naive and antigen-experienced compartments was prevented by the profiling of bulk unsorted PBMCs. The CMV infection status of donors was not known, potentially confounding age-related changes in expanded clonotypes. As age increased, observed TCR beta diversity per million T cells dropped in a roughly linear way, and a significant reduction was already evident by age approximately 40.

Systemically healthy Caucasian individuals from Russia, 39 in total and aged about 6 to 90 years, were included as donors. Ten milliliters of peripheral blood were drawn from each donor into EDTA-treated Vacutainer tubes. Ficoll-Paque density-gradient centrifugation was used to isolate PBMCs, with at least 6 million per sample. Trizol reagent was used to extract total RNA from PBMCs, with at least 6 micrograms per sample. For every donor, an aliquot of PBMCs went through flow cytometry to measure the percentages of naive CD45RAhigh/CD27high T cells. This clonotype was counted ten times or more. This receptor's antigen is unknown. One base away there is no much larger clone; base qualities are not given. The method behind the library was 5' RACE. The reads were generated on an Illumina HiSeq 2500. A second PCR of 7 to 11 cycles was run with a J-beta primer mix and a sample-barcoded 5' primer. A template-switch 5' adaptor carrying 12 random nucleotides introduced a unique molecular identifier onto each TCR beta cDNA molecule. Each sample yielded at least 3 million CDR3-containing paired-end reads. The Mint cDNA synthesis kit, primed by a TRBC-specific oligonucleotide, was used to synthesize first-strand cDNA from all RNA. After uracil-DNA glycosylase treatment, a first 18-cycle PCR used universal primers M1SS and BC2_uni_R on all cDNA. Processing in the source paper ran as follows. Normalization of each sample was performed by random selection of 1 million high-quality reads, each carrying a distinct molecular identifier. Instead of being binned into consensus sequences, reads with shared molecular identifiers were discarded. MiTCR, run with a Q25 quality threshold and the strictest error-elimination algorithm, handled CDR3 identification, clonotype clustering and error correction. A nonparametric unseen species model using Euler transformation provided a lower-bound estimate of total TCR beta diversity. TCRdb trimmed public reads at Q25 via fastp, called clones via MiXCR and kept in-frame beta chains. Each entry is one CDR3 protein sequence, shown with its most common DNA and genes. What appears here as the V and J calls and clone size reflects TCRdb's work, not the paper's. For this sample there are 1.5 million to 2 million distinct CDR3 sequences; over 25% appear just once. Of the sample, 7% to 9% is held by the ten largest clones.

Input material: blood. This receptor was identified in a woman in her 30s in good health.

The encoded CDR3 is CSVEEGSGTQFF. The nucleotides are TGCAGCGTTGAAGAAGGGTCCGGTACCCAGTTCTTC. The rearrangement combines TRBV29-1 with TRBJ2-1, with the D gene not clear enough to name. The CDR3 spans 12 residues, from the cysteine through the phenylalanine. Just CDR3 DNA is preserved here, 36 bases in frame from base 1. V loses 0 bases of germline sequence and J loses 13 bases, and the interval between the two ends is 13 bases. From the germline V gene, CDR1 is SQVTM and CDR2 is ANQGSEA.